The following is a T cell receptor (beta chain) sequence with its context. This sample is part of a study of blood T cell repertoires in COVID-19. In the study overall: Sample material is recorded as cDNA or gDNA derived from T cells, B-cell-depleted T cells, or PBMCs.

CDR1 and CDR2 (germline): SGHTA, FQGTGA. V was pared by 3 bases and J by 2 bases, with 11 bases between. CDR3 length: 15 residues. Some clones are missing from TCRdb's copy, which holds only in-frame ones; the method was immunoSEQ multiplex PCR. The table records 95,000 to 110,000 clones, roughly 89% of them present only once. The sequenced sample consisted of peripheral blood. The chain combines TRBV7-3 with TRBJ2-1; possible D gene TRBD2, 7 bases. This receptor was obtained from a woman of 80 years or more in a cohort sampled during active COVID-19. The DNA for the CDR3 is TGTGCCAGCAGCTTCTCGGGGGGCACCTACAATGAGCAGTTCTTC. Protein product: CASSFSGGTYNEQFF.